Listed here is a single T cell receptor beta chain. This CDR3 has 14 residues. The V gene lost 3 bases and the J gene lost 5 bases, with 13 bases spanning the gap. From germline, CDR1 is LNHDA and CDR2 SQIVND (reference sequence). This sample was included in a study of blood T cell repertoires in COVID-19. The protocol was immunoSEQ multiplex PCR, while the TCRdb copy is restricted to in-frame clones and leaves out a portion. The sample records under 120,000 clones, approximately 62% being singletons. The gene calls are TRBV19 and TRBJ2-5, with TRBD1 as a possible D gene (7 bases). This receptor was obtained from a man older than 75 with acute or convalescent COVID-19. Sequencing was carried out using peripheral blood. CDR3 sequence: CASSIQGGTETQYF. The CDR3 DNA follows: TGTGCCAGTAGTATTCAGGGGGGAACGGAGACCCAGTACTTC. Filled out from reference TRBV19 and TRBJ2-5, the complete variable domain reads DGGITQSPKYLFRKEGQNVTLSCEQNLNHDAMYWYRQDPGQGLRLIYYSQIVNDFQKGDIAEGYSVSREKKESFPLTVTSAQKNPTAFYLCASSIQGGTETQYFGPGTRLLVL.